Listed here is a single T cell receptor beta chain. This sample is drawn from a study of beta chain features in type 1 diabetes. Germline CDR1 is SGHTA and CDR2 is FQGNSA. V was pared by 1 base and J by 1 base, with 4 bases of the junction left unmatched. This CDR3 comprises 16 residues. Expressed TCRB transcripts were sequenced because the isolated RNA had all been reverse transcribed beforehand. Using immunoSEQ multiplex PCR, the repertoire was profiled, and TCRdb retains in-frame clones only, with some absent. The sample has roughly 250,000 clones, 55% to 70% seen once. This receptor was taken from a man aged 25-40 years in good health. The sample was naive CD4+ T cells from blood. The V and J genes are TRBV7-2 and TRBJ2-3; 8 nucleotides line up with TRBD1. CDR3 residues: CASSLVAGGGTDTQYF. The CDR3 DNA follows: TGTGCCAGCAGCTTAGTGGCAGGGGGCGGCACAGATACGCAGTATTTT.